This TCR beta chain was sequenced for a study of early T cells in non-severe SARS-CoV-2 infection. Background on the study: Sequencing targeted bulk RNA from unsorted whole blood, leaving chains unpaired.

With 1 base clipped from V and 3 bases from J, the junction kept 0 bases outside the gene matches. Germline V gene lookup returns CDR1 SGHRS and CDR2 YFSETQ. The CDR3 loop spans 14 amino acids. Using its own MiXCR run on the 5' RACE reads, TCRdb lists one record per CDR3 protein. The sample lists more than 50,000 distinct CDR3 sequences, just under 15% occurring once. This clonotype was seen ten or more times. The clonotype originates from an adult who was a healthcare worker with PCR-confirmed SARS-CoV-2 infection or an uninfected control (not recorded which). The starting material was whole blood, obtained at baseline. The chain couples TRBV5-1 to TRBJ2-5; 10 nucleotides align to TRBD2. This CDR3 reads CASSLTSGEETQYF. The CDR3 DNA follows: TGCGCCAGCAGCTTGACTAGCGGGGAAGAGACCCAGTACTTC. Complete variable domain (other parts from reference TRBV5-1 and TRBJ2-5): KAGVTQTPRYLIKTRGQQVTLSCSPISGHRSVSWYQQTPGQGLQFLFEYFSETQRNKGNFPGRFSGRQFSNSRSEMNVSTLELGDSALYLCASSLTSGEETQYFGPGTRLLVL.